Below, 21 T cell receptor beta chains from the same sample are listed, as sequenced in a study of T cell clonality in common variable immunodeficiency. Method: immunoSEQ multiplex PCR; TCRdb's copy keeps in-frame clones and lacks some. Altogether more than 45,000 clones were found in the sample, and no singletons occur. Sequenced sample: peripheral blood mononuclear cells. Every receptor here comes from a person aged 18 to 70 in good health.

This clone was observed at least ten times. The CDR3 end lies 3 residues beyond the end of the read and is filled in from the germline J gene. The V call is TRBV20-1, the J call TRBJ2-7; D may be TRBD2 (7 bases). This CDR3 is 15 amino acids long. V was cut by 2 bases and J by 3 bases, with 17 bases left in between. Per germline, CDR1 DFQATT and CDR2 SNEGSKA (reference sequence). The DNA read from the CDR3 is TGCAGTGCTAGAAGGGAGGGGGACACAAACTACGAG. It translates to CSARREGDTNYE. The full CDR3 protein is CSARREGDTNYEQYF.

This clone appeared many times. From the germline J gene comes the end of the CDR3, since the read stops 3 residues before it. Other DNA sequences in the same sample also yield this CDR3. J is TRBJ1-3 and V is TRBV19, with 7 bases that match TRBD1. The V gene end was trimmed by 3 bases and the J gene end by 0 bases; junction bases not matched to a gene: 5. The CDR3 sequence is 16 residues long. The germline V gene has CDR1 LNHDA and CDR2 SQIVND (reference sequence). The CDR3 sequence is CASSMSGQPSGNTIYF. Incomplete CDR3 DNA: TGTGCCAGTAGTATGTCGGGACAGCCCTCTGGAAACACC. The complete variable domain, with remaining parts taken from reference TRBV19 and TRBJ1-3, reads DGGITQSPKYLFRKEGQNVTLSCEQNLNHDAMYWYRQDPGQGLRLIYYSQIVNDFQKGDIAEGYSVSREKKESFPLTVTSAQKNPTAFYLCASSMSGQPSGNTIYFGEGSWLTVV.

This clone was counted at least ten times. Sequencing ends 3 residues short of the CDR3 end; the germline J gene provides the rest. The chain recombines TRBV10-3 with TRBJ1-6; 10 bases fit TRBD1. The germline V gene has CDR1 ENHRY and CDR2 SYGVKD. CDR3 length equals 15 residues. The V segment lost 3 bases and the J segment 8 bases; nucleotides outside the gene matches: 4. The CDR3 DNA, read in part, is TGTGCCATCAGTGATGCCGGGACAGGGGATTCACCC. It is translated as CAISDAGTGDSP. The whole CDR3 sequence reads CAISDAGTGDSPLHF.

This clone was seen ten or more times. The DNA ends 3 residues before the CDR3 does, and the rest of the CDR3 is filled in from the germline J gene. The genes are TRBV10-3 and TRBJ1-2, with 8 bases matching TRBD1. The CDR3 is 14 amino acids. The V gene end was trimmed by 7 bases and the J gene end by 6 bases; junction bases not matched to a gene: 10. Per germline, CDR1 ENHRY and CDR2 SYGVKD. CDR3 sequence: CAIKTGQGGDGYTF. CDR3 DNA, as far as it was read: TGTGCCATCAAAACCGGACAGGGAGGCGATGGC.

There are many counts of this clone. The read falls 3 residues short of the CDR3 end, and the missing part is taken from the germline J gene. V gene TRBV10-3 combines with J gene TRBJ2-5; 8 nucleotides line up with TRBD1. This CDR3 is 13 amino acids long. Germline lookup yields CDR1 ENHRY and CDR2 SYGVKD. The V and J ends lost 11 bases and 1 base, in that order; junction bases with no gene match: 6. CDR3 DNA, as far as it was read: TGTGCCGTACGGACAGGGCCCCAAGAGACC. Translating gives CAVRTGPQET. The CDR3 in full is CAVRTGPQETQYF.

This clone was seen ten or more times. The read stops 3 residues short of the end of the CDR3; the missing end is completed from the germline J gene. The chain has TRBV30 and TRBJ1-4; 7 bases match TRBD1. The CDR3 is 15 amino acids. J gave up 3 bases and V 2 bases, and 6 bases lay outside the gene matches. CDR1 GTSNPN and CDR2 SVGIG come from the germline V gene (reference sequence). Incomplete CDR3 DNA: TGTGCCTGGAGTATAACGGGACAGTCTAATGAAAAA. Translation gives CAWSITGQSNEK. The complete CDR3 reads CAWSITGQSNEKLFF.

Many counts were recorded for this clone. The read finishes 3 residues shy of the CDR3 end, and the germline J gene is used to complete it. This sequence joins TRBV20-1 and TRBJ1-2; 7 nucleotides agree with TRBD1. From germline, CDR1 is DFQATT and CDR2 SNEGSKA (reference sequence). Germline trimming cut 1 base from V and 4 bases from J; bases unmatched to any gene: 9. This CDR3 spans 15 amino acids. The DNA read from the CDR3 is TGCAGTGCTAGAGCATCGGGGGCAGGGGGCTATGGC. This translates into CSARASGAGGYG. The whole CDR3 sequence reads CSARASGAGGYGYTF.

As concerns this clone: Read coverage stops 3 residues before the CDR3 terminus; the germline J gene supplies the remainder. The J gene is TRBJ1-2, the V gene TRBV10-2; 9 positions match TRBD1. There are 13 residues in the CDR3. Germline assignment: CDR1 WSHSY and CDR2 SAAADI. CDR3 DNA, as far as it was read: TGCGCCAGCAGTACAGGGGGCGAATTGGGC. This sequence encodes CASSTGGELG. The full CDR3 is CASSTGGELGYTF.

At least ten counts were recorded for this clone. The read ends 3 residues shy of where the CDR3 ends; the end is completed using the germline J gene. The genes are TRBV6-2 or TRBV6-3 and TRBJ2-7; 8 bases agree with TRBD2. The J segment lost 0 bases and the V segment lost 6 bases, leaving 7 bases of the junction unmatched. This CDR3 has 15 residues. The germline gives CDR1 MNHEY, CDR2 SVGEGT. The sequenced CDR3 bases are TGTGCCAGCAGATTCACTAGCGGTAGCTCCTACGAG. Translation gives CASRFTSGSSYE. The full CDR3 reads CASRFTSGSSYEQYF.

Many counts were recorded for this clone. The CDR3 end falls 3 residues outside the read, so it is completed with the germline J gene. This rearrangement joins TRBV12-3 or TRBV12-4 to TRBJ2-3; D is possibly TRBD1 (6 bases). The CDR3 length is 15 residues. Trimming stripped 5 bases from V and 4 bases from J, with 16 bases between. The sequenced CDR3 bases are TGTGCCAGCAGTCCCAGGGGCGGTGACTCAGATACG. It codes for CASSPRGGDSDT. The entire CDR3 is CASSPRGGDSDTQYF.

This clone was detected many times. The read falls 3 residues short of the CDR3 end, and the missing part is taken from the germline J gene. The chain is built from TRBV12-5 and TRBJ2-5; no clear D. The CDR3 is made up of 14 amino acids. With 6 bases removed from V and 4 bases from J, the gap between germline ends came to 15 bases. Germline assignment: CDR1 LGHNT and CDR2 FRNRAP. CDR3 amino acids: CASGHPQTAETQYF. CDR3 DNA (partial): TGTGCTAGTGGCCACCCACAGACGGCAGAGACC.

This clone was detected ten times or more. The DNA ends 3 residues before the CDR3 does, and the rest of the CDR3 is filled in from the germline J gene. This rearrangement joins TRBV10-3 to TRBJ2-4, with TRBD2 matching 7 bases. CDR3 length equals 13 residues. The germline V gene has CDR1 ENHRY and CDR2 SYGVKD. J gave up 2 bases and V 10 bases, and 5 bases lay outside the gene matches. Partial CDR3 DNA: TGTGCCACCCAAGCGGGGTCCAAAAACATT. This encodes CATQAGSKNI. The whole CDR3 is CATQAGSKNIQYF.

This clone was counted many times. The sequenced part of the CDR3 DNA is TGCAGCGTCGAAACCGGGACATCCTACTATGGC. It translates to CSVETGTSYYG. The full CDR3 reads CSVETGTSYYGYTF. The rearrangement joins TRBV29-1 to TRBJ1-2, with a weak D call TRBD1 (6 bases). With the read ending 3 residues before the CDR3 end, the germline J gene is used to fill in that end. V dropped 6 bases and J dropped 3 bases, with 17 bases sitting between them. CDR3 length: 14 amino acids. Per germline, CDR1 SQVTM and CDR2 ANQGSEA. Using reference TRBV29-1 and TRBJ1-2 for the parts outside the CDR3, the full variable domain is SAVISQKPSRDICQRGTSLTIQCQVDSQVTMMFWYRQQPGQSLTLIATANQGSEATYESGFVIDKFPISRPNLTFSTLTVSNMSPEDSSIYLCSVETGTSYYGYTFGSGTRLTVV.

This clone was recorded at least ten times. The sequenced fragment ends 3 residues before the CDR3 boundary, so the rest is inferred from the germline J gene. J is TRBJ2-4 and V is TRBV5-1, with 8 bases matching TRBD1. Looked up from germline, CDR1 is SGHRS and CDR2 is YFSETQ. J was trimmed by 3 bases and V by 3 bases; bases with no gene match: 8. The CDR3 sequence is 16 residues long. CDR3 amino acids: CASSYGQGDFKNIQYF. CDR3 DNA, as far as it was read: TGCGCCAGCAGCTACGGACAGGGCGATTTCAAAAACATT.

On this clone itself: Mismatch with germline at one junction end may stem from a read error. CDR3 DNA (partial): TGTTCCAGCAGCCCCGGGACAGCTTACGAG. Its protein product is CSSSPGTAYE. The CDR3 in its entirety is CSSSPGTAYEQYF. The chain recombines TRBV7-9 with TRBJ2-7; TRBD1 matches at 7 bases. The read is 3 residues too short to cover the CDR3 end, so that end is filled in from the germline J gene. The CDR3 length is 13 residues. Per germline, CDR1 SEHNR and CDR2 FQNEAQ (reference sequence).

In its sample, this clone was seen many times. Read coverage stops 3 residues before the CDR3 terminus; the germline J gene supplies the remainder. This specimen includes other DNA sequences encoding the same CDR3. The V call is TRBV29-1, the J call TRBJ1-2; no reliable D call. The CDR3 contains 12 residues. Trimming took 3 bases from V and 2 from J, leaving 7 bases between them. CDR1 SQVTM and CDR2 ANQGSEA come from the germline V gene. CDR3 bases read: TGCAGCGTTGATGCCGGGAACTATGGC. Its translation: CSVDAGNYG. The CDR3 in its entirety is CSVDAGNYGYTF.

This clone was recorded many times. The sequenced fragment ends 3 residues before the CDR3 boundary, so the rest is inferred from the germline J gene. This chain links TRBV5-1 with TRBJ1-2; 7 positions match TRBD1. V was pared by 0 bases and J by 6 bases, with 11 bases of the junction left unmatched. The CDR3 consists of 16 residues. CDR1 is SGHRS, CDR2 YFSETQ, per germline. CDR3 protein: CASSLEWAGGSDGYTF. Partial CDR3 DNA: TGCGCCAGCAGCTTGGAATGGGCAGGGGGGTCGGATGGC.

Of note for this clone: The read gets to within 3 residues of the CDR3 end, and the germline J gene fills in the rest. The genes are TRBV5-6 and TRBJ2-3, with 7 bases aligning to TRBD1. There are 15 residues in the CDR3. Germline-derived CDR1 and CDR2 are SGHDT and YYEEEE. This chain's CDR3 is CASSLRGQYQETQYF. CDR3 DNA (partial): TGTGCCAGCAGCCTTAGGGGACAGTACCAAGAGACG.

This clone came up many times. From the germline J gene comes the end of the CDR3, since the read stops 3 residues before it. The J gene is TRBJ2-7, the V gene TRBV30; tentative D call: TRBD2 (5 bases). Germline V gene data show CDR1 as GTSNPN and CDR2 as SVGIG (reference sequence). The CDR3 length is 15 residues. Trimming removed 3 bases at V and 6 bases at J, with 21 bases between. CDR3 bases read: TGTGCCTGGAGCCTAAATAAGGACTGGATGGTCGAG. Amino acid sequence: CAWSLNKDWMVE. From start to end, the CDR3 is CAWSLNKDWMVEQYF.

This clone was detected many times. The CDR3 extends 3 residues past the end of the read, so its final part is completed from the germline J gene. The rearrangement uses TRBV30 and TRBJ1-3; no clear D gene. Trimming left V 7 bases short and J 0 bases short, with 16 bases between. Germline CDR1 is GTSNPN and CDR2 is SVGIG (reference sequence). CDR3 length: 15 amino acids. The CDR3 protein is CALARGLSSGNTIYF. CDR3 DNA (partial): TGTGCCTTGGCCCGAGGTCTCAGCTCTGGAAACACC.

In its sample, this clone was seen many times. Coverage ceases 3 residues before the CDR3 finishes, and the germline J gene fills in the end. The chain employs TRBV5-1 and TRBJ2-7, with D perhaps TRBD2 (7 bases). The germline V and J ends were trimmed by 4 bases and 2 bases, with 10 bases remaining between them. This CDR3 spans 13 amino acids. Germline V gene lookup returns CDR1 SGHRS and CDR2 YFSETQ. Here the CDR3 reads CASSLGGPYEQYF. The CDR3 DNA, read in part, is TGCGCCAGCAGCCTGGGGGGGCCCTACGAG.